This TCR beta chain was observed in a study of T cell responses to AZD1222 COVID-19 vaccine. Findings of the study overall: Reports indicate that nearly half of spike-specific TCRs are directed at unmutated variant regions. The CD4 TCRs associated with vaccination extended across spike and predominated at 160-218 and 743-854. Females made up more of the donors, who were largely white British, and clonal diversity may have come out too low. At study baseline, merely more than 5 AZD1222 recipients were seropositive.

This clone was found once. Its target is unknown. Germline CDR1 is LNHDA and CDR2 is SQIVND (reference sequence). CDR3 length: 16 residues. V lost 1 base and J lost 3, with 12 bases in between. Sequencing was performed with immunoSEQ multiplex PCR; in TCRdb, only in-frame clones are kept and a portion is missing. Among around 99,000 clones listed, approximately 88% were seen once. The TCR sequence derives from an adult in good health. The chain employs TRBV19 and TRBJ2-2, with D maybe TRBD1 (6 bases). The sequences come from peripheral blood, collected on day 0 of MenACWY control vaccination. CDR3 bases: TGTGCCAGTAGTATAGGCAGGGGCGCCTACACCGGGGAGCTGTTTTTT. Amino acid sequence: CASSIGRGAYTGELFF.